These T cell receptor beta chains were read from a single sample in a study of T cells in localized non-small cell lung cancer. Here immunoSEQ multiplex PCR was the method, and the copy in TCRdb shows in-frame clones only, minus some. Among 48,000 or so clones, 70% to 90% were seen once, and the ten largest hold 15% to 20%. Here the sequenced sample was peripheral blood, taken before any cancer treatment. The receptors derive from a male donor at least 60 years old with stage III squamous cell lung carcinoma. The CDR3 runs from the conserved cysteine through the conserved F or W. The D gene is left open where the match is weak. Where a row states a size, it is once, few, many or the class of an expanded clone; other rows omit it.

clone_size: once; d_call: TRBD2; v_call: TRBV2; j_call: TRBJ2-5; cdr3_aa: CASTLGGGSGETQYF; cdr3_nt: TGTGCCAGCACCCTCGGGGGAGGGTCGGGTGAGACCCAGTACTTC
clone_size: few; d_call: -; v_call: TRBV6-6; j_call: TRBJ2-7; cdr3_aa: CASSPERYEQYF; cdr3_nt: TGTGCCAGCAGCCCCGAACGCTACGAGCAGTACTTC
clone_size: -; d_call: -; v_call: TRBV6-1; j_call: TRBJ2-2; cdr3_aa: CASSTHSSKQVF; cdr3_nt: TGTGCCAGCAGTACCCACTCTAGTAAGCAGGTTTTT
clone_size: -; d_call: -; v_call: TRBV4-1; j_call: TRBJ1-2; cdr3_aa: CASSQDWEGGYGYTF; cdr3_nt: TGCGCCAGCAGCCAAGATTGGGAGGGAGGGTATGGCTACACCTTC
clone_size: -; d_call: -; v_call: TRBV25-1; j_call: TRBJ1-4; cdr3_aa: CASSSPMLGVNEKLFF; cdr3_nt: TGTGCCAGCAGTTCTCCGATGCTGGGGGTTAATGAAAAACTGTTTTTT
clone_size: -; d_call: TRBD1; v_call: TRBV10-3; j_call: TRBJ1-6; cdr3_aa: CAISESQGAGTDSPLHF; cdr3_nt: TGTGCCATCAGTGAGTCACAGGGGGCAGGGACGGATTCACCCCTCCACTTT
clone_size: -; d_call: -; v_call: TRBV5-4; j_call: TRBJ2-5; cdr3_aa: CASSQEVMEETQYF; cdr3_nt: TGTGCCAGCAGCCAAGAGGTGATGGAAGAGACCCAGTACTTC
clone_size: -; d_call: TRBD2; v_call: TRBV7-2; j_call: TRBJ2-5; cdr3_aa: CASSLGVTSGGYF; cdr3_nt: TGTGCCAGCAGCTTAGGGGTTACTAGCGGGGGTTACTTC
clone_size: -; d_call: -; v_call: TRBV19; j_call: TRBJ2-3; cdr3_aa: CASSPAGSTDTQYF; cdr3_nt: TGTGCCAGTAGCCCGGCGGGTAGCACAGATACGCAGTATTTT
clone_size: -; d_call: -; v_call: TRBV7-9; j_call: TRBJ1-5; cdr3_aa: CASSSGGGGQGQPQHF; cdr3_nt: TGTGCCAGCAGCTCCGGAGGCGGGGGCCAGGGTCAGCCCCAGCATTTT
clone_size: once; d_call: TRBD1; v_call: TRBV5-1; j_call: TRBJ2-5; cdr3_aa: CASSTTGVGETQYF; cdr3_nt: TGCGCCAGCAGCACTACAGGGGTAGGGGAGACCCAGTACTTC
clone_size: once; d_call: -; v_call: TRBV27; j_call: TRBJ2-6; cdr3_aa: CASSLSKAESSGANVLTF; cdr3_nt: TGTGCCAGCAGTTTATCCAAAGCGGAGAGCTCTGGGGCCAACGTCCTGACTTTC
clone_size: -; d_call: -; v_call: TRBV19; j_call: TRBJ2-3; cdr3_aa: CASGERRSTDTQYF; cdr3_nt: TGTGCCAGTGGAGAGCGACGGAGCACAGATACGCAGTATTTT
clone_size: -; d_call: -; v_call: TRBV5-1; j_call: TRBJ2-3; cdr3_aa: CASSLGQGGYTSTDTQYF; cdr3_nt: TGCGCCAGCAGCTTGGGGCAGGGCGGTTACACTAGCACAGATACGCAGTATTTT
clone_size: -; d_call: -; v_call: TRBV6-1; j_call: TRBJ1-5; cdr3_aa: CASSVAPNQPQHF; cdr3_nt: TGTGCCAGCAGTGTGGCACCGAATCAGCCCCAGCATTTT
clone_size: few; d_call: -; v_call: TRBV7-9; j_call: TRBJ2-7; cdr3_aa: CASSPDGTSSYEQYF; cdr3_nt: TGTGCCAGCAGCCCCGACGGGACGAGCTCCTACGAGCAGTACTTC
clone_size: -; d_call: -; v_call: TRBV29-1; j_call: TRBJ2-3; cdr3_aa: CSVRTSLGTDTQYF; cdr3_nt: TGCAGCGTTAGAACTAGCCTTGGCACAGATACGCAGTATTTT
clone_size: -; d_call: -; v_call: TRBV7-3; j_call: TRBJ2-3; cdr3_aa: CASSLIGGAVDTQYF; cdr3_nt: TGTGCCAGCAGCTTAATTGGGGGGGCCGTGGATACGCAGTATTTT
clone_size: -; d_call: -; v_call: TRBV7-8; j_call: TRBJ2-7; cdr3_aa: CASSTYYEQYF; cdr3_nt: TGTGCCAGCAGCACCTACTACGAGCAGTACTTC
clone_size: -; d_call: TRBD1; v_call: TRBV4-3; j_call: TRBJ2-2; cdr3_aa: CASSQPDRDGGELFF; cdr3_nt: TGCGCCAGCAGCCAACCTGACAGGGACGGCGGGGAGCTGTTTTTT
clone_size: -; d_call: -; v_call: TRBV18; j_call: TRBJ2-7; cdr3_aa: CASSPRPGYEQYF; cdr3_nt: TGTGCCAGCTCACCCCGGCCGGGCTACGAGCAGTACTTC
clone_size: -; d_call: -; v_call: TRBV20-1; j_call: TRBJ1-1; cdr3_aa: CSASGDTEAFF; cdr3_nt: TGCAGTGCTAGCGGGGACACTGAAGCTTTCTTT
clone_size: -; d_call: TRBD1; v_call: TRBV19; j_call: TRBJ1-1; cdr3_aa: CASRGGDRRSEAFF; cdr3_nt: TGTGCCAGTAGGGGAGGGGACAGGAGGTCTGAAGCTTTCTTT
clone_size: -; d_call: TRBD1; v_call: TRBV4-2; j_call: TRBJ2-3; cdr3_aa: CASSRGQGNADTQYF; cdr3_nt: TGTGCCAGCAGCCGTGGACAGGGGAACGCAGATACGCAGTATTTT
clone_size: -; d_call: TRBD1; v_call: TRBV6-5; j_call: TRBJ1-2; cdr3_aa: CASSPTRGTGNGYTF; cdr3_nt: TGTGCCAGCAGTCCGACGAGGGGGACAGGGAATGGCTACACCTTC
clone_size: -; d_call: TRBD1; v_call: TRBV14; j_call: TRBJ2-1; cdr3_aa: CASRSTGVNEQFF; cdr3_nt: TGTGCCAGCAGGTCGACAGGGGTCAATGAGCAGTTCTTC
clone_size: -; d_call: TRBD1; v_call: TRBV28; j_call: TRBJ2-6; cdr3_aa: CASSPGTGTGANVLTF; cdr3_nt: TGTGCCAGCAGTCCCGGGACAGGTACTGGGGCCAACGTCCTGACTTTC
clone_size: -; d_call: -; v_call: TRBV11-1; j_call: TRBJ1-2; cdr3_aa: CASSFGQLNYGYTF; cdr3_nt: TGTGCCAGCAGCTTTGGACAGTTGAACTATGGCTACACCTTC
clone_size: once; d_call: -; v_call: TRBV29-1; j_call: TRBJ2-2; cdr3_aa: CSARTPPGTGELFF; cdr3_nt: TGCAGCGCCCGGACACCTCCGGGCACCGGGGAGCTGTTTTTT
clone_size: few; d_call: TRBD1; v_call: TRBV4-2; j_call: TRBJ2-7; cdr3_aa: CASSQDQGDEQYF; cdr3_nt: TGTGCCAGCAGCCAAGATCAGGGGGACGAGCAGTACTTC
clone_size: -; d_call: -; v_call: TRBV6-1; j_call: TRBJ2-4; cdr3_aa: CASSERRGHHF; cdr3_nt: TGTGCCAGCAGTGAAAGGAGGGGGCATCACTTC
clone_size: -; d_call: TRBD2; v_call: TRBV7-8; j_call: TRBJ2-3; cdr3_aa: CASRDSGASTDTQYF; cdr3_nt: TGTGCCAGCCGAGATAGCGGGGCTAGCACAGATACGCAGTATTTT
clone_size: -; d_call: -; v_call: TRBV5-4; j_call: TRBJ1-1; cdr3_aa: CASSFRALNTEAFF; cdr3_nt: TGTGCCAGCAGCTTCCGGGCCTTGAACACTGAAGCTTTCTTT
clone_size: -; d_call: -; v_call: TRBV5-1; j_call: TRBJ1-2; cdr3_aa: CASAGQPNYGYTF; cdr3_nt: TGCGCCAGCGCCGGACAACCTAACTATGGCTACACCTTC
clone_size: -; d_call: -; v_call: TRBV18; j_call: TRBJ2-3; cdr3_aa: CASSPLGERDTQYF; cdr3_nt: TGTGCCAGCTCACCACTCGGGGAGCGGGATACGCAGTATTTT
clone_size: -; d_call: -; v_call: TRBV18; j_call: TRBJ2-6; cdr3_aa: CASSESSGANVLTF; cdr3_nt: TGTGCCAGCTCTGAGAGCTCTGGGGCCAACGTCCTGACTTTC
clone_size: once; d_call: -; v_call: TRBV6-5; j_call: TRBJ2-4; cdr3_aa: CASSSGASAKNIQYF; cdr3_nt: TGTGCCAGCAGCTCCGGGGCTTCAGCCAAAAACATTCAGTACTTC
clone_size: -; d_call: -; v_call: TRBV4-3; j_call: TRBJ1-5; cdr3_aa: CASSQQSGSNQPQHF; cdr3_nt: TGCGCCAGCAGCCAACAGAGCGGCAGCAATCAGCCCCAGCATTTT
clone_size: -; d_call: -; v_call: TRBV4-1; j_call: TRBJ2-7; cdr3_aa: CASSQPYTSYEQYF; cdr3_nt: TGCGCCAGCAGCCAACCGTATACTAGCTACGAGCAGTACTTC
clone_size: once; d_call: TRBD2; v_call: TRBV6-5; j_call: TRBJ2-7; cdr3_aa: CASSRTSGLSYEQYF; cdr3_nt: TGTGCCAGCAGTCGCACTAGCGGGCTTTCCTACGAGCAGTACTTC
clone_size: -; d_call: -; v_call: TRBV5-4; j_call: TRBJ2-2; cdr3_aa: CASSTLGVSTGELFF; cdr3_nt: TGTGCCAGCAGCACCCTAGGTGTAAGCACCGGGGAGCTGTTTTTT
clone_size: -; d_call: -; v_call: TRBV6-1; j_call: TRBJ2-1; cdr3_aa: CASSEFRYNEQFF; cdr3_nt: TGTGCCAGCAGTGAATTTCGGTACAATGAGCAGTTCTTC
clone_size: -; d_call: -; v_call: TRBV18; j_call: TRBJ2-2; cdr3_aa: CASSRAGTSNTGELFF; cdr3_nt: TGTGCCAGCTCACGGGCGGGGACCTCGAACACCGGGGAGCTGTTTTTT
clone_size: -; d_call: -; v_call: TRBV5-1; j_call: TRBJ1-4; cdr3_aa: CASSLHTTNEKLFF; cdr3_nt: TGCGCCAGCAGCTTGCACACAACTAATGAAAAACTGTTTTTT